The 4 T cell receptor beta chains given below trace back to one sample, sequenced in a study of identical twins. MiXCR, applied by TCRdb to the 5' RACE reads, yields one record per CDR3 protein. The table records just under 550,000 distinct CDR3 sequences, approximately 14% of them present only once. These data also formed part of another study, on yellow fever vaccine responses in identical twins.

Sequencing input: CD4+ T cells sorted from blood. These receptors were obtained from a woman aged 18-29 years in good health.

The chain has TRBV3-1 and TRBJ2-1; 9 nucleotides agree with TRBD1. The CDR3 has 14 residues. Germline V gives CDR1 LGHDT, CDR2 YNNKEL (reference sequence). The ends lost 5 bases at V and 6 bases at J; junction bases unmatched: 5. The CDR3 DNA follows: TGTGCCAGCAGCACCGGGACAGGGCTCAATGAGCAGTTCTTC. Its protein product is CASSTGTGLNEQFF.

This clonotype appeared a few times. The chain combines TRBV4-1 with TRBJ2-1; 9 nucleotides align to TRBD2. Looked up from germline, CDR1 is MGHRA and CDR2 is YSYEKL. The CDR3 is 14 residues long. Unmatched junction bases numbered 4, after V lost 1 base and J lost 9 bases. The DNA of the CDR3 is TGCGCCAGCAGCCAAGTGGCTAGCGGGGTTGAGCAGTTCTTC. Encoded protein: CASSQVASGVEQFF.

This clonotype turned up a few times. This sequence joins TRBV29-1 and TRBJ2-5, with 7 bases identical to TRBD1. This CDR3 comprises 18 residues. Trimming at V came to 6 bases and at J to 5 bases, leaving 24 bases not matched to a gene. Germline V gives CDR1 SQVTM, CDR2 ANQGSEA. CDR3 region: CSVGLSGQKVLRGETQYF. DNA of the CDR3: TGCAGCGTGGGTTTATCGGGACAGAAGGTCCTTAGGGGCGAGACCCAGTACTTC.

This clonotype was seen a handful of times. This chain uses TRBV10-2 with TRBJ2-1; no reliable D call. Trimming left V 6 bases short and J 10 bases short, with 16 bases between. The germline gives CDR1 WSHSY, CDR2 SAAADI. The CDR3 runs to 13 residues. The CDR3 here is CASRESQSLEQFF. CDR3 sequence (DNA): TGCGCCAGCAGGGAATCCCAAAGTCTCGAGCAGTTCTTC.